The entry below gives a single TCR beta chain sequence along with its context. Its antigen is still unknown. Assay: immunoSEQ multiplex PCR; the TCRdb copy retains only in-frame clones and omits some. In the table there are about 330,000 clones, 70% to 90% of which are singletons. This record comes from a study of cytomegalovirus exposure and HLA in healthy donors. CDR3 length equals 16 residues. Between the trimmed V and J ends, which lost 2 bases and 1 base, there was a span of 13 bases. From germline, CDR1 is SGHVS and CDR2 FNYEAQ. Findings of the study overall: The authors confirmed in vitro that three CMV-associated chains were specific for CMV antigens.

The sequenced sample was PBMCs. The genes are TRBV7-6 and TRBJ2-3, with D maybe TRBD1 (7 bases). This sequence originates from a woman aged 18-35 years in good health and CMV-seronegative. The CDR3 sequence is CASSLIDREGTDTQYF. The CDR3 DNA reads TGTGCCAGCAGCTTAATCGACAGGGAGGGCACAGATACGCAGTATTTT.